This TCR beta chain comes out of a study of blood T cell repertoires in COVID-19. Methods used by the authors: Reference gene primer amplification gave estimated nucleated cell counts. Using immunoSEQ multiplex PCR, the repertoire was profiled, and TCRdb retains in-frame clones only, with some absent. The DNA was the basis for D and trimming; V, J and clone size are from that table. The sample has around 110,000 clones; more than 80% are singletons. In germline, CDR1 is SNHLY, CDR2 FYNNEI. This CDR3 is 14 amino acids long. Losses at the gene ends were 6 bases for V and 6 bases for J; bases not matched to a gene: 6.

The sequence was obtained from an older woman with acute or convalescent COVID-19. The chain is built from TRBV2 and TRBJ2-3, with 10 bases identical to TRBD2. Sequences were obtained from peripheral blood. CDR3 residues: CASRLAGEWDTQYF. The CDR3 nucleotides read TGTGCCAGCAGGCTAGCGGGAGAGTGGGATACGCAGTATTTT. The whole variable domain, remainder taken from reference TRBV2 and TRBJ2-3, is EPEVTQTPSHQVTQMGQEVILRCVPISNHLYFYWYRQILGQKVEFLVSFYNNEISEKSEIFDDQFSVERPDGSNFTLKIRSTKLEDSAMYFCASRLAGEWDTQYFGPGTRLTVL.